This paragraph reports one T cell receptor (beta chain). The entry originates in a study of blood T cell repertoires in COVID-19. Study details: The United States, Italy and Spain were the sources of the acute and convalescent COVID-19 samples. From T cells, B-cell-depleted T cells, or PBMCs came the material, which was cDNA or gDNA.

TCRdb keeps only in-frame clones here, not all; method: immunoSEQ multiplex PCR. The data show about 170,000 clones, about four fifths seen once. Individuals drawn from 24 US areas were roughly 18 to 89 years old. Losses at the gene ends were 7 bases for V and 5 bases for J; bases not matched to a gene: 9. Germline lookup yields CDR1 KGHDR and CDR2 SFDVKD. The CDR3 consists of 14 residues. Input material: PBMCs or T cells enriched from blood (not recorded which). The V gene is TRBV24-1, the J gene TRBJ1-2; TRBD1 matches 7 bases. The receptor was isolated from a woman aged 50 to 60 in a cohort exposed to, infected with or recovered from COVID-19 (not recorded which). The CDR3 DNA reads TGTGCCACCAGGGGAGAAGGGGGCGGTTATGGCTACACCTTC. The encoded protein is CATRGEGGGYGYTF.